The clone carrying this T cell receptor (beta chain) was picked up a small number of times. Germline assignment: CDR1 SEHNR and CDR2 FQNEAQ (reference sequence). The CDR3 consists of 15 residues. V lost 1 base and J 10 bases, leaving 17 bases between the germline ends. Some clones are missing from TCRdb's copy, which holds only in-frame ones; the method was immunoSEQ multiplex PCR. The sample has 100,000 or so clones, approximately 94% seen once. The sample is drawn from a study of T cell changes during pregnancy in multiple sclerosis. Sample: peripheral blood, taken before pregnancy. The chain joins TRBV7-9 to TRBJ2-1; D may be TRBD1 (5 bases). This TCR derives from a female donor with multiple sclerosis, enrolled in a pregnancy study. Written as DNA, the CDR3 is TGTGCCAGCAGCTTAGGAAGGGGCGTGGTGGGGGAGCAGTTCTTC. Amino acids: CASSLGRGVVGEQFF.